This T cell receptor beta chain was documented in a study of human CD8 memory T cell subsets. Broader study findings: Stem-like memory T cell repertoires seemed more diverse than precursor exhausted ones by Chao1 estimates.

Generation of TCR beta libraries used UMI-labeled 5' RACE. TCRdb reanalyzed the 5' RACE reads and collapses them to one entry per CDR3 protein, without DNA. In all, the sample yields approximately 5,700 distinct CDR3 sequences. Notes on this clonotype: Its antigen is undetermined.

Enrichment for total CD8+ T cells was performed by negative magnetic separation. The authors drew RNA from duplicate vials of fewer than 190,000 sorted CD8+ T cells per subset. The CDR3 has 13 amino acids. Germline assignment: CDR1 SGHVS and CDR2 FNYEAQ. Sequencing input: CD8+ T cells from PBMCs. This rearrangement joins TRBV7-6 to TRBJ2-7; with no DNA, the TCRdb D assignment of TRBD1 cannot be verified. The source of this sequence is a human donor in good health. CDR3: CASSPGQGYEQYF.